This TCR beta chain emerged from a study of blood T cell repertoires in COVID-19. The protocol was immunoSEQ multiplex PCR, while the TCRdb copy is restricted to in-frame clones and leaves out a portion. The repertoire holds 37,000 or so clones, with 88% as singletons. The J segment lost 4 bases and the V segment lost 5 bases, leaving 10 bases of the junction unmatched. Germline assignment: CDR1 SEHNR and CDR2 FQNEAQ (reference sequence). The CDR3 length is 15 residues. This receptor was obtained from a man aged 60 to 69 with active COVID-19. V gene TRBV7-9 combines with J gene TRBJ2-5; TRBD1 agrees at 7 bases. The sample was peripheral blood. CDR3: CASSPRDSLRETQYF. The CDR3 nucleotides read TGTGCCAGCAGCCCCAGGGACAGCCTACGAGAGACCCAGTACTTC.